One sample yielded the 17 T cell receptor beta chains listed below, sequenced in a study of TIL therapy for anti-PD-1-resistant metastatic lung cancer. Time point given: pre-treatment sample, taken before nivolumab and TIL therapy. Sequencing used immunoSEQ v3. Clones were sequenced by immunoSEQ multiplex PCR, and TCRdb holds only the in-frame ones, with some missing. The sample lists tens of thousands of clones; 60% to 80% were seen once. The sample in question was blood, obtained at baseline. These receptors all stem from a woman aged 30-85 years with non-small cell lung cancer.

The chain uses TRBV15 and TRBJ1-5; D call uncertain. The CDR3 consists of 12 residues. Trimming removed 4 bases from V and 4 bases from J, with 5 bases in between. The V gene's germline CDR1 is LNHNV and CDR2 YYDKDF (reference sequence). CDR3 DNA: TGTGCCACCAGCACACAAAATCAGCCCCAGCATTTT. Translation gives CATSTQNQPQHF.

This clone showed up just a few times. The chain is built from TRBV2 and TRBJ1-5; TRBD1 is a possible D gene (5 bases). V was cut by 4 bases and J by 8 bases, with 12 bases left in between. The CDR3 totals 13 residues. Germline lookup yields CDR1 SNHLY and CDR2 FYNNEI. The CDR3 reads CASSVQRGEPQHF. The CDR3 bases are TGTGCCAGCAGTGTTCAGAGGGGTGAGCCCCAGCATTTT. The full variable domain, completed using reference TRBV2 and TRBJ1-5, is EPEVTQTPSHQVTQMGQEVILRCVPISNHLYFYWYRQILGQKVEFLVSFYNNEISEKSEIFDDQFSVERPDGSNFTLKIRSTKLEDSAMYFCASSVQRGEPQHFGDGTRLSIL.

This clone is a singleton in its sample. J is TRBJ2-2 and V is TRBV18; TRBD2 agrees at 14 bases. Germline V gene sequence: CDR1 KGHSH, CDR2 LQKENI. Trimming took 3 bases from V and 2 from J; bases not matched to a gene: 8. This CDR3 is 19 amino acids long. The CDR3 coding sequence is TGTGCCAGCTCACCTCTGGGACTAGCGGGAGCCCCCAACACCGGGGAGCTGTTTTTT. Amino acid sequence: CASSPLGLAGAPNTGELFF.

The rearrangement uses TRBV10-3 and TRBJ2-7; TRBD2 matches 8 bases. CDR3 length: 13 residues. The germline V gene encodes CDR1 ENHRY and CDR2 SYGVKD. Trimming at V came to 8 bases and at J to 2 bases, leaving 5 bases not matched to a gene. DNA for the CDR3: TGTGCCATCTCCCGGGGACTAGCCTACGAGCAGTACTTC. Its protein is CAISRGLAYEQYF.

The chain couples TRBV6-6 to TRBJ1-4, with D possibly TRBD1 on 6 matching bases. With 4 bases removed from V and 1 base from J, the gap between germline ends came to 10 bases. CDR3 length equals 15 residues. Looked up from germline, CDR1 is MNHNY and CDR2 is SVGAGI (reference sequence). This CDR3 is CASSLTGLTNEKLFF. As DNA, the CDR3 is TGTGCCAGCAGTTTAACAGGGTTAACTAATGAAAAACTGTTTTTT.

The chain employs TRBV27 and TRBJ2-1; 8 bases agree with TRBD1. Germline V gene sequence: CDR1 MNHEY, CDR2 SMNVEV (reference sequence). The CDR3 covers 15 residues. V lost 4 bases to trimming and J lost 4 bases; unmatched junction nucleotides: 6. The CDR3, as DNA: TGTGCCAGCAGTTCCCAGGGGGCCCTTTACAATGAGCAGTTCTTC. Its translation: CASSSQGALYNEQFF.

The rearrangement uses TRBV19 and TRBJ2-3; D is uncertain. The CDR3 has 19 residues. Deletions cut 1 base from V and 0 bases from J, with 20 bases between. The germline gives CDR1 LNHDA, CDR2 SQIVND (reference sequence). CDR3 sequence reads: CASSIGGAKALPSTDTQYF. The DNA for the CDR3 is TGTGCCAGTAGTATAGGCGGCGCAAAGGCCCTACCTAGCACAGATACGCAGTATTTT.

The CDR3 nucleotides read TGCGCCAGCAGCTTGGGGCGCAGGGAAGGAGCTAACTATGGCTACACCTTC. This sequence encodes CASSLGRREGANYGYTF. The chain links TRBV5-1 to TRBJ1-2; TRBD1 is a possible D gene (5 bases). Trimming took 0 bases from V and 0 from J, leaving 15 bases between them. There are 17 residues in the CDR3. Germline loops: CDR1 SGHRS, CDR2 YFSETQ.

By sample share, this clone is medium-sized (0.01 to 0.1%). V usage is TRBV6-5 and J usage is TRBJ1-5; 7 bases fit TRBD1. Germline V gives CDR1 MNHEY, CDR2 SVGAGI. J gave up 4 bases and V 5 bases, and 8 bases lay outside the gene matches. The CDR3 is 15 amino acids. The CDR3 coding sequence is TGTGCCAGCAGTCCGCGACAGGGTCCGAATCAGCCCCAGCATTTT. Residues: CASSPRQGPNQPQHF.

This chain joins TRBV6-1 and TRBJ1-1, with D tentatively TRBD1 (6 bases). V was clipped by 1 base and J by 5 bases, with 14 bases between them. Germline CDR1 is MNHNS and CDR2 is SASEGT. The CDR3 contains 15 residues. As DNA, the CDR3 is TGTGCCAGCAGTGAAGGACCCAGGGGATGGACTGAAGCTTTCTTT. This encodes CASSEGPRGWTEAFF.

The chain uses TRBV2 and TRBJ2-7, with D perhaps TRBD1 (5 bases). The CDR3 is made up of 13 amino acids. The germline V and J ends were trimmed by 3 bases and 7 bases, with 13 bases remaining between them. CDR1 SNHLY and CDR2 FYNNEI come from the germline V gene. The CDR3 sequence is CASSDSGFGEQYF. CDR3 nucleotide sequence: TGTGCCAGCAGTGATTCAGGGTTCGGGGAGCAGTACTTC.

CDR3 nucleotides: TGTGCCAGTAGCGGGGGTACGGGTCAAGAGACCCAGTACTTC. Protein sequence: CASSGGTGQETQYF. J is TRBJ2-5 and V is TRBV19, with a possible D match to TRBD2 (6 bases). This CDR3 contains 14 residues. V lost 6 bases and J lost 2, with 13 bases in between. The germline V gene encodes CDR1 LNHDA and CDR2 SQIVND (reference sequence).

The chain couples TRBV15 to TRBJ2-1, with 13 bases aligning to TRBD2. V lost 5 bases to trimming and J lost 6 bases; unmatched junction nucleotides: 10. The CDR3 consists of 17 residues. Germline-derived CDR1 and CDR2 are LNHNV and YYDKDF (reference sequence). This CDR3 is CATSQMVGLAGANEQFF. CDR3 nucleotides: TGTGCCACCAGCCAAATGGTCGGACTAGCGGGGGCCAATGAGCAGTTCTTC.

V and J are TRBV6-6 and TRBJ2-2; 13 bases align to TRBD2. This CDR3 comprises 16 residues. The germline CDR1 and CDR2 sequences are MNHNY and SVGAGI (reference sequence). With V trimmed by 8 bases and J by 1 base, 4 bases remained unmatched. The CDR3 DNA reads TGTGCCAGCGCCGGGACTAGCGGGGTGAACACCGGGGAGCTGTTTTTT. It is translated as CASAGTSGVNTGELFF.

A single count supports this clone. The CDR3 sequence is CAGTGLAGYEQYF. The CDR3 DNA follows: TGTGCCGGGACCGGACTAGCCGGTTACGAGCAGTACTTC. The V call is TRBV30, the J call TRBJ2-7; TRBD2 matches at 8 bases. Germline loops: CDR1 GTSNPN, CDR2 SVGIG (reference sequence). This CDR3 has 13 residues. Germline trimming cut 8 bases from V and 4 bases from J; bases unmatched to any gene: 10.

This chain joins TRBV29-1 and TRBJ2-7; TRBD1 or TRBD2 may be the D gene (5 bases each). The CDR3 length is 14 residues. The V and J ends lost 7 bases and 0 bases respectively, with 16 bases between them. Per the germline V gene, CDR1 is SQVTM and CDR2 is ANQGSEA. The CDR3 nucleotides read TGCAGCGCCACGGGGAGAGGGGTCTCCTACGAGCAGTACTTC. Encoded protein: CSATGRGVSYEQYF.

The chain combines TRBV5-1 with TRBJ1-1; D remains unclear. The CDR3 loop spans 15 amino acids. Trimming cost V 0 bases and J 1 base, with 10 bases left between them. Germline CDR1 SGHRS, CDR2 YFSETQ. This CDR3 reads CASSLDGRPNTEAFF. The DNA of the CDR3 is TGCGCCAGCAGCTTGGACGGCAGGCCGAACACTGAAGCTTTCTTT.